These T cell receptor beta chains were read from a single sample in a study of cytomegalovirus exposure and HLA in healthy donors. The assay was immunoSEQ multiplex PCR, and TCRdb's table has in-frame clones only and misses some. The sample consists of under 200,000 clones, roughly 80% of them appearing once. Sequencing was done on a sample of PBMCs. The receptors come from a male donor in good health and CMV-seropositive. CDR3s include the opening cysteine and the closing phenylalanine or tryptophan. A D gene is named only where the DNA matches it firmly. Clone size is stated in some rows and not others, as once, few, many or a class when expanded.

D	V	size	J	DNA	CDR3
TRBD1	TRBV19	once	TRBJ2-2	TGTGCCAGTAGTCCCCAGGGGGACACCGGGGAGCTGTTTTTT	CASSPQGDTGELFF
-	TRBV6-6	-	TRBJ1-5	TGTGCCAGCAGTGACAGTTCGTGGCCCCAGCATTTT	CASSDSSWPQHF
TRBD2	TRBV9	-	TRBJ2-1	TGTGCCAGCAGCGTAGCTAGGAAAGGCGGGGGGGCTTACAATGAGCAGTTCTTC	CASSVARKGGGAYNEQFF
-	TRBV5-1	-	TRBJ2-7	TGCGCCAGCAGCTTGAACTCCAACGAGCAGTACTTC	CASSLNSNEQYF
TRBD1	TRBV28	-	TRBJ2-7	TGTGCCAGCAGCTCCGGACAGGGGCCGTATTACGAGCAGTACTTC	CASSSGQGPYYEQYF
TRBD2	TRBV4-3	-	TRBJ2-1	TGCGCCAGCAGCCAATGGCTAGCGGGTGAGGATGAGCAGTTCTTC	CASSQWLAGEDEQFF
TRBD2	TRBV7-6	-	TRBJ2-7	TGTGCCAGCAGCTTAGGATCGGCTAGCGGGATCTACGAGCAGTACTTC	CASSLGSASGIYEQYF
TRBD1	TRBV30	-	TRBJ1-1	TGTGCCTGGATAGATCGTGACAGGGGTTTAACTGAAGCTTTCTTT	CAWIDRDRGLTEAFF
-	TRBV5-6	-	TRBJ1-4	TGTGCCAGCAGCCTTGAGGCAAGTGGCGAAAAACTGTTTTTT	CASSLEASGEKLFF
-	TRBV29-1	-	TRBJ1-2	TGCAGCGTTGAAGATCCGAGAGCTAACTATGGCTACACCTTC	CSVEDPRANYGYTF
-	TRBV28	-	TRBJ2-7	TGTGCCAGCAGGCCTAGCGTCTCCTACGAGCAGTACTTC	CASRPSVSYEQYF
-	TRBV15	few	TRBJ2-3	TGTGCCACCAGCAGAGACAGGGGAATAGATACGCAGTATTTT	CATSRDRGIDTQYF
TRBD2	TRBV10-1	-	TRBJ2-7	TGCGCCAGCAGCCCCACTAGCGGGAGATCCTACGAGCAGTACTTC	CASSPTSGRSYEQYF
-	TRBV28	-	TRBJ2-2	TGTGCCAGCAGCTCCCTGATTATGAGGACCGGGGAGCTGTTTTTT	CASSSLIMRTGELFF
-	TRBV5-1	once	TRBJ1-2	TGCGCCAGCAGCTACCTGGCCCTTAACTATGGCTACACCTTC	CASSYLALNYGYTF
TRBD1	TRBV25-1	-	TRBJ2-5	TGTGCCAGCAGTCTCGTCGGGACAGGGTCTGAGACCCAGTACTTC	CASSLVGTGSETQYF
-	TRBV7-2	-	TRBJ1-2	TGTGCCAGCAGCTCGACAGATGCCTACACCTTC	CASSSTDAYTF
-	TRBV2	-	TRBJ1-1	TGTGCCAGCAGTTGGGGGCCGGGGAACACTGAAGCTTTCTTT	CASSWGPGNTEAFF